A single sample gave rise to the 25 T cell receptor beta chains below, sequenced in a study of HIV-infected patients and healthy controls. cDNA was made from about 510 ng RNA using alpha and beta constant primers. Alpha and beta chain libraries were made separately by chain-specific third strand synthesis with multiplexing indices. TCRdb re-called the 5' RACE reads with MiXCR, one entry per CDR3 protein. The sample has about 6,000 distinct CDR3 sequences, about 10% seen once; the top ten hold roughly an eighth. No cell fractionation was done, so the repertoire covers all unsorted peripheral blood T cells. The sequencing used blood, collected before antiretroviral therapy. The receptors derive from an adult with HIV infection.

This clonotype was observed at least ten times. This chain connects TRBV5-6 to TRBJ1-1; TRBD1 matches at 9 bases. Germline V lookup: CDR1 SGHDT, CDR2 YYEEEE. The V gene end was trimmed by 5 bases and the J gene end by 0 bases; junction bases not matched to a gene: 8. The CDR3 consists of 16 residues. The CDR3 region has the DNA TGTGCCAGCAGGTACCGGGACAGGGCGATGAACACTGAAGCTTTCTTT. Protein product: CASRYRDRAMNTEAFF.

This clonotype was picked up many times. This chain uses TRBV19 with TRBJ1-5; perhaps TRBD1 as D (5 bases). This CDR3 is built from 15 residues. Germline V gene lookup returns CDR1 LNHDA and CDR2 SQIVND (reference sequence). The ends were cut back, 5 bases at V and 6 bases at J, with 17 bases in the middle. CDR3 DNA: TGTGCCAGTAGTCTTACGGGGGGTTGGGGTCAGCCCCAGCATTTT. It specifies CASSLTGGWGQPQHF. Using reference TRBV19 and TRBJ1-5 for the parts outside the CDR3, the full variable domain is DGGITQSPKYLFRKEGQNVTLSCEQNLNHDAMYWYRQDPGQGLRLIYYSQIVNDFQKGDIAEGYSVSREKKESFPLTVTSAQKNPTAFYLCASSLTGGWGQPQHFGDGTRLSIL.

This clonotype is judged medium-sized. This chain's CDR3 is CASSSGTDYGYTF. CDR3 nucleotides: TGTGCCAGCAGTTCTGGGACTGACTATGGCTACACCTTC. The J gene is TRBJ1-2, the V gene TRBV27; TRBD1 is a possible D gene (5 bases). Germline values: CDR1 MNHEY, CDR2 SMNVEV (reference sequence). V was shortened by 4 bases and J by 3 bases, with 9 bases between the two germline ends. The CDR3 spans 13 residues.

This chain links TRBV13 with TRBJ2-5; 9 bases are a match to TRBD1. The germline CDR1 and CDR2 sequences are PRHDT and FYEKMQ (reference sequence). The CDR3 has 16 amino acids. With 5 bases clipped from V and 2 bases from J, the junction kept 9 bases outside the gene matches. In DNA, the CDR3 is TGTGCCAGCAGCGCCCGACAGGGGGACTTTCAAGAGACCCAGTACTTC. Translation: CASSARQGDFQETQYF.

The rearrangement uses TRBV6-1 and TRBJ2-7, with D perhaps TRBD2 (5 bases). The germline V gene encodes CDR1 MNHNS and CDR2 SASEGT. This CDR3 region has 13 residues. Deletions cut 5 bases from V and 3 bases from J, with 11 bases between. DNA for the CDR3: TGTGCCAGCAGTTCCGGACTTATCTACGAGCAGTACTTC. Its translation is CASSSGLIYEQYF.

Only a few counts were recorded for this clonotype. The chain couples TRBV11-2 to TRBJ2-2, with a tentative D call TRBD2 (7 bases). The V and J ends lost 6 bases and 1 base respectively, with 12 bases between them. CDR1 and CDR2 from the germline V gene are SGHAT and FQNNGV. The CDR3 length is 15 residues. CDR3 residues: CASRGGGENTGELFF. The CDR3 nucleotides are TGTGCCAGCAGGGGGGGGGGCGAGAACACCGGGGAGCTGTTTTTT. Looking up the rest from reference TRBV11-2 and TRBJ2-2 gives the full variable domain: EAGVAQSPRYKIIEKRQSVAFWCNPISGHATLYWYQQILGQGPKLLIQFQNNGVVDDSQLPKDRFSAERLKGVDSTLKIQPAKLEDSAVYLCASRGGGENTGELFFGEGSRLTVL.

Ten or more counts support this clonotype. The chain carries TRBV6-5 and TRBJ1-2; possibly TRBD1 for D (6 bases). V was trimmed by 2 bases and J by 6 bases, leaving 13 bases between them. CDR3 length equals 14 residues. CDR1 and CDR2 from the germline V gene are MNHEY and SVGAGI. The CDR3 coding sequence is TGTGCCAGCAGTTACAGGGGGGGGGTGGATGGCTACACCTTC. Translated, it gives CASSYRGGVDGYTF.

Relative to its sample, this clonotype is medium-sized. The gene calls are TRBV7-9 and TRBJ2-5, with TRBD2 matching 8 bases. The CDR3 contains 15 residues. V dropped 8 bases and J dropped 5; count of bases not matched to a gene: 13. Germline CDR1 reads SEHNR; CDR2 reads FQNEAQ (reference sequence). The CDR3 DNA sequence: TGTGCCAGCGTTTGGAGCGGGGGTTTTAGGGAGACCCAGTACTTC. Amino acid sequence: CASVWSGGFRETQYF.

This clonotype is medium-sized within its sample. This chain links TRBV6-5 with TRBJ2-5; D not certain. Germline assignment: CDR1 MNHEY and CDR2 SVGAGI. Trimming removed 3 bases from V and 9 bases from J, with 11 bases in between. This CDR3 comprises 12 residues. The CDR3 spells CASSYILGPQYF. DNA for the CDR3: TGTGCCAGCAGTTATATCTTAGGGCCCCAGTACTTC.

Judged by abundance, this clonotype is medium-sized. CDR3 protein: CASSIEIYEQFF. DNA for the CDR3: TGTGCCAGCAGCATTGAGATCTATGAGCAGTTCTTC. The J gene is TRBJ2-1, the V gene TRBV2; D not certain. The germline V gene has CDR1 SNHLY and CDR2 FYNNEI. V was pared by 6 bases and J by 8 bases, with 11 bases between. This CDR3 comprises 12 residues. Filled out from reference TRBV2 and TRBJ2-1, the complete variable domain reads EPEVTQTPSHQVTQMGQEVILRCVPISNHLYFYWYRQILGQKVEFLVSFYNNEISEKSEIFDDQFSVERPDGSNFTLKIRSTKLEDSAMYFCASSIEIYEQFFGPGTRLTVL.

This clonotype is medium-sized in the sample. The genes are TRBV20-1 and TRBJ2-2, with D possibly being TRBD1 or TRBD2 (6 bases each). Germline V gives CDR1 DFQATT, CDR2 SNEGSKA (reference sequence). Deletions cut 5 bases from V and 6 bases from J, with 16 bases between. The CDR3 spans 14 residues. The CDR3 spells CSAPERGRPGELFF. The CDR3 bases are TGCAGTGCTCCGGAACGGGGGCGTCCCGGGGAGCTGTTTTTT.

V is TRBV18 and J is TRBJ2-1, with no clear D. CDR1 and CDR2 (germline): KGHSH, LQKENI. V lost 8 bases and J lost 0, with 14 bases in between. This CDR3 has 15 amino acids. In DNA, the CDR3 is TGTGCCAGCCATCCCGCCGAGAGCTCCTACAATGAGCAGTTCTTC. The encoded protein is CASHPAESSYNEQFF.

In its sample, this clonotype is medium-sized. V is TRBV2 and J is TRBJ1-1, with 7 bases identical to TRBD1. The CDR3 has 14 amino acids. Trimming at V came to 6 bases and at J to 11 bases, leaving 15 bases not matched to a gene. Germline V lookup: CDR1 SNHLY, CDR2 FYNNEI. The CDR3 region is CASSSPEGANGAFF. Written as DNA, the CDR3 is TGTGCCAGCAGCTCTCCGGAGGGGGCGAATGGTGCTTTCTTT.

This clonotype has a handful of counts. Written as DNA, the CDR3 is TGTGCCAGCAGCTTGGACCGGGGAGGCACTGAAGCTTTCTTT. Amino acid sequence: CASSLDRGGTEAFF. This chain joins TRBV5-4 and TRBJ1-1; D is uncertain. Trimming took off 0 bases at V and 4 bases at J, with 10 bases between the two ends. Looked up from germline, CDR1 is SGHNT and CDR2 is YYREEE (reference sequence). The CDR3 loop spans 14 amino acids.

In its sample, this clonotype is medium-sized. This chain joins TRBV6-5 and TRBJ2-5; perhaps TRBD2 as D (5 bases). V gave up 2 bases and J gave up 2 bases, with 15 bases separating them. CDR1 and CDR2 from the germline V gene are MNHEY and SVGAGI. The CDR3 is made up of 16 amino acids. The CDR3 spells CASSYTVSGGQETQYF. CDR3 DNA sequence: TGTGCCAGCAGTTACACTGTTAGTGGCGGGCAAGAGACCCAGTACTTC.

Sample share makes this clonotype medium-sized. The chain uses TRBV7-2 and TRBJ1-1; D gene ambiguous. This CDR3 region has 12 residues. Trimming pared 5 bases from V and 10 bases from J, leaving 14 bases between. Per germline, CDR1 SGHTA and CDR2 FQGNSA. The CDR3 protein is CASSPIRPGAFF. DNA for the CDR3: TGTGCCAGCAGCCCAATTAGGCCGGGAGCTTTCTTT.

This chain links TRBV6-1 with TRBJ2-5; the D is unclear. V was cut by 5 bases and J by 5 bases, with 21 bases left in between. This CDR3 is 16 amino acids long. The V gene's germline CDR1 is MNHNS and CDR2 SASEGT. The CDR3 DNA follows: TGTGCCAGCAGTCCCCCGAGGTTAACGGCCGGGGAGACCCAGTACTTC. It encodes CASSPPRLTAGETQYF.

By share, this clonotype ranks as medium-sized (0.01 to 0.1%). CDR3 coding DNA: TGTGCCAGCGGGCAGAAACCCTCTAGAGGCTACACCTTC. Amino acids: CASGQKPSRGYTF. This chain connects TRBV6-5 to TRBJ1-2; D unresolved. This CDR3 spans 13 amino acids. V shed 8 bases and J shed 8 bases, with 18 bases lying between them. Germline V gene lookup returns CDR1 MNHEY and CDR2 SVGAGI.

By its share, this clonotype is large (0.1 to 1%). This chain uses TRBV11-2 with TRBJ2-5; the match to TRBD2 covers 9 bases. Per the germline V gene, CDR1 is SGHAT and CDR2 is FQNNGV. The CDR3 spans 18 residues. J gave up 2 bases and V 6 bases, and 16 bases lay outside the gene matches. The CDR3 sequence: CASRGIRGRAGGQETQYF. Written as DNA, the CDR3 is TGTGCCAGCAGAGGGATCCGGGGTCGAGCGGGGGGTCAAGAGACCCAGTACTTC.

This clonotype was detected only a few times. This rearrangement joins TRBV12-3 or TRBV12-4 to TRBJ2-7; D might be TRBD2 (7 bases). The V gene lost 5 bases and the J gene lost 5 bases, with 19 bases spanning the gap. The CDR3 contains 15 residues. This chain's CDR3 is CASSGLRGALDEQYF. For the CDR3, the DNA is TGTGCCAGCAGTGGGCTTCGGGGGGCCTTAGACGAGCAGTACTTC.

By its share, this clonotype is medium-sized. The chain has TRBV19 and TRBJ2-1, with D unclear. This CDR3 contains 15 residues. Germline V gene lookup returns CDR1 LNHDA and CDR2 SQIVND (reference sequence). Trimming took off 3 bases at V and 7 bases at J, with 16 bases between the two ends. Written as DNA, the CDR3 is TGTGCCAGTAGTATTGGGCCCCTGGAAGGAAATGAGCAGTTCTTC. It translates to CASSIGPLEGNEQFF.

By sample share, this clonotype is medium-sized. V gene TRBV6-6 combines with J gene TRBJ1-4; TRBD1 agrees at 10 bases. Germline V lookup: CDR1 MNHNY, CDR2 SVGAGI (reference sequence). Germline trimming cut 5 bases from V and 6 bases from J; bases unmatched to any gene: 6. The CDR3 extends over 15 amino acids. CDR3 in DNA: TGTGCCAGCAGTCGCCGGACAGGGGGGGATGAAAAACTGTTTTTT. It yields the protein CASSRRTGGDEKLFF.

In its sample, this clonotype is medium-sized. CDR3 DNA: TGTGCCAGCAGAGCAGGGACCTACGAGCAGTACTTC. Encoded protein: CASRAGTYEQYF. J is TRBJ2-7 and V is TRBV7-9; D is perhaps TRBD1 (5 bases). The CDR3 extends over 12 amino acids. CDR1 is SEHNR, CDR2 FQNEAQ, per germline (reference sequence). V lost 6 bases to trimming and J lost 2 bases, with 8 bases between them.

This clonotype is large by share. The rearrangement uses TRBV2 and TRBJ2-1; D is unresolved. Per germline, CDR1 SNHLY and CDR2 FYNNEI. V lost 8 bases and J 10 bases, leaving 9 bases between the germline ends. The CDR3 has 10 residues. As DNA, the CDR3 is TGTGCCAGCGCCGTCTTAGAGCAGTTCTTC. Protein sequence: CASAVLEQFF.

This clonotype is categorized as medium-sized. J is TRBJ1-1 and V is TRBV7-8; D might be TRBD1 (5 bases). This CDR3 comprises 16 residues. The germline CDR1 and CDR2 sequences are SGHVS and FQNEAQ. V gave up 4 bases and J gave up 0 bases, with 15 bases separating them. CDR3 coding DNA: TGTGCCAGCAGCTCCGTCGGGGCCCAGGTGAACACTGAAGCTTTCTTT. As protein: CASSSVGAQVNTEAFF.